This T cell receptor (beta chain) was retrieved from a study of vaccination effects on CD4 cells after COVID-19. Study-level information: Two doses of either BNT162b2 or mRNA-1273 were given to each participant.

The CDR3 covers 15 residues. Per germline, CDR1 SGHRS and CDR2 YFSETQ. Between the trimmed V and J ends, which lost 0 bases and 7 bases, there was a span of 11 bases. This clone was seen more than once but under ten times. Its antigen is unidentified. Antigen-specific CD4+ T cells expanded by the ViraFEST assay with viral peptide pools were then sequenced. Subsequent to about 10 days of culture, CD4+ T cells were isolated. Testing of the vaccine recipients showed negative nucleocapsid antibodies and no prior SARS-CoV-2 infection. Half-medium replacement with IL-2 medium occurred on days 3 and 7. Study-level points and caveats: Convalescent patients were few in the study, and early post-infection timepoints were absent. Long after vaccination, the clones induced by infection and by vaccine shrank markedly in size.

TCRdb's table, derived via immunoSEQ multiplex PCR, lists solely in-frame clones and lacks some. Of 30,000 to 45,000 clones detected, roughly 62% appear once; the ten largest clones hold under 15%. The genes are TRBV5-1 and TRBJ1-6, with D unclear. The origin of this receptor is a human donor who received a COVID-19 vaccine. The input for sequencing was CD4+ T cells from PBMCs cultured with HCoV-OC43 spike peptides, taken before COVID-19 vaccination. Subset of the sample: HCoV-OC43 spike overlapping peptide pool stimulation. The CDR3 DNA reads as TGCGCCAGCAGCTTGGATGGCAGCACCAATTCACCCCTCCACTTT. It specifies CASSLDGSTNSPLHF. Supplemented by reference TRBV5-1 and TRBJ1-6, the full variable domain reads KAGVTQTPRYLIKTRGQQVTLSCSPISGHRSVSWYQQTPGQGLQFLFEYFSETQRNKGNFPGRFSGRQFSNSRSEMNVSTLELGDSALYLCASSLDGSTNSPLHFGNGTRLTVT.